This T cell receptor beta chain was retrieved from a study of beta chain features in type 1 diabetes. Study-wide context: Regarding age, gender and cell yields, patients proved similar to healthy donors. Study findings and constraints: Naive, central memory and Treg TCRB repertoires seemed to resemble each other more closely in patients than they did in healthy donors. Moderate yet significant TCRB CDR3 shortening was seen in Type 1 diabetes patients in all four CD4+ subsets.

Each of the CD4+ naive, central memory, regulatory and stem cell-like memory populations was sorted via CD45RO/CCR7/CD25/CD127/CD95/CD27. The CDR3 covers 12 residues. Germline V gives CDR1 SGHTA, CDR2 FQGNSA. With 4 bases clipped from V and 13 bases from J, the junction kept 7 bases outside the gene matches. What was sequenced were expressed TCRB transcripts, since all of the isolated RNA had been reverse transcribed. Clones were sequenced by immunoSEQ multiplex PCR, and TCRdb holds only the in-frame ones, with some missing. The table has about 280,000 clones, approximately 15% seen once. Remarks on this clone: Its antigen is undetermined.

Specimen: naive CD4+ T cells from blood. The sequence was collected from a man aged 18-30 years with type 1 diabetes. This chain connects TRBV7-2 to TRBJ2-5, with 9 positions matching TRBD1. The CDR3 DNA reads TGTGCCAGCAGCTCCCGACAGGGGGTCCCGTACTTC. This gives the protein CASSSRQGVPYF.